Listed here are 21 T cell receptor beta chains from one sample, sequenced in a study of CD8 T cells in Susac syndrome. An amount of RNA that ranged from 0.5 to 1 ug was reverse transcribed with random hexamers. A single record per CDR3 protein comes from TCRdb applying MiXCR to the immunoSEQ multiplex PCR reads. The data show 200,000 to 300,000 distinct CDR3 sequences, roughly 95% seen once. The sample taken for sequencing was CD4+ T cells from PBMCs. All receptors come from a human donor with Susac syndrome.

This rearrangement joins TRBV7-9 to TRBJ2-4; no definite D call. The CDR3 contains 13 residues. Germline-derived CDR1 and CDR2 are SEHNR and FQNEAQ (reference sequence). Deletions cut 8 bases from V and 1 base from J, with 9 bases between. The CDR3 bases are TGTGCCAGCTCTATTTGGGCCAAAAACATTCAGTACTTC. Protein: CASSIWAKNIQYF.

The chain employs TRBV29-1 and TRBJ2-5; D gene unclear. CDR1 is SQVTM, CDR2 ANQGSEA, per germline. CDR3 length: 12 residues. V lost 4 bases to trimming and J lost 1 base, with 7 bases between them. The CDR3 coding sequence is TGCAGCGTTGCCCGCACCCAAGAGACCCAGTACTTC. This gives the protein CSVARTQETQYF.

This clonotype appeared once. The V and J genes are TRBV7-2 and TRBJ2-5; D gene unclear. The CDR3 sequence is 13 residues long. Germline V gene sequence: CDR1 SGHTA, CDR2 FQGNSA. The V end lost 5 bases, the J end lost 1 base, and 8 bases lay between the germline ends. CDR3 DNA: TGTGCCAGCAGCCCCGGGTTCCAAGAGACCCAGTACTTC. This sequence encodes CASSPGFQETQYF. Full variable domain (missing parts from reference TRBV7-2 and TRBJ2-5): GAGVSQSPSNKVTEKGKDVELRCDPISGHTALYWYRQSLGQGLEFLIYFQGNSAPDKSGLPSDRFSAERTGGSVSTLTIQRTQQEDSAVYLCASSPGFQETQYFGPGTRLLVL.

This chain joins TRBV7-3 and TRBJ2-2; no clear D. The CDR3 runs to 16 residues. V was pared by 4 bases and J by 0 bases, with 12 bases between. Germline CDR1 reads SGHTA; CDR2 reads FQGTGA. The CDR3 region is CASSSRLGSNTGELFF. CDR3 nucleotide sequence: TGTGCCAGCAGCTCCCGGCTAGGTTCGAACACCGGGGAGCTGTTTTTT.

The chain couples TRBV29-1 to TRBJ2-1, with D tentatively TRBD2 (5 bases). There are 12 residues in the CDR3. V lost 6 bases and J lost 11, with 17 bases in between. Per the germline V gene, CDR1 is SQVTM and CDR2 is ANQGSEA. The CDR3 spells CSVRTVAKKQFF. The CDR3, as DNA: TGCAGCGTCAGGACTGTAGCCAAGAAGCAGTTCTTC.

This rearrangement joins TRBV14 to TRBJ2-1; D remains unclear. V was clipped by 1 base and J by 10 bases, with 17 bases between them. Germline V gene sequence: CDR1 SGHDN, CDR2 FVKESK. This CDR3 has 15 amino acids. The CDR3 loop reads CASSQVLVAPTEQFF. The CDR3 nucleotides read TGTGCCAGCAGCCAAGTTCTAGTAGCCCCCACCGAGCAGTTCTTC.

This chain connects TRBV9 to TRBJ1-1; 7 bases match TRBD1. V lost 0 bases to trimming and J lost 1 base; unmatched junction nucleotides: 3. The CDR3 extends over 15 amino acids. Germline lookup yields CDR1 SGDLS and CDR2 YYNGEE. The CDR3 DNA reads as TGTGCCAGCAGCGTAGGAGGACAGGAGAACACTGAAGCTTTCTTT. Amino acids: CASSVGGQENTEAFF.

This chain connects TRBV29-1 to TRBJ1-2, with D possibly matching TRBD1 (5 bases). The CDR3 covers 11 residues. Germline lookup yields CDR1 SQVTM and CDR2 ANQGSEA. Trimming removed 3 bases from V and 7 bases from J, with 9 bases in between. This CDR3 is CSVDPGVGYTF. The CDR3 DNA sequence: TGCAGCGTTGACCCGGGGGTTGGCTACACCTTC. Variable domain in full (rest from reference TRBV29-1 and TRBJ1-2): SAVISQKPSRDICQRGTSLTIQCQVDSQVTMMFWYRQQPGQSLTLIATANQGSEATYESGFVIDKFPISRPNLTFSTLTVSNMSPEDSSIYLCSVDPGVGYTFGSGTRLTVV.

This rearrangement joins TRBV12-3 or TRBV12-4 to TRBJ2-1; D uncertain. Trimming left V 10 bases short and J 5 bases short, with 21 bases between. The CDR3 has 15 amino acids. CDR3 residues: CAISKPAQPHNEQFF. The CDR3 DNA sequence: TGTGCCATCTCCAAACCGGCCCAACCCCACAATGAGCAGTTCTTC.

V is TRBV30 and J is TRBJ1-5; D may be TRBD1 (6 bases). The CDR3 covers 11 residues. The V gene's germline CDR1 is GTSNPN and CDR2 SVGIG (reference sequence). V lost 1 base and J lost 9, with 7 bases in between. The DNA of the CDR3 is TGTGCCTGGAGTGAGACAGGGCCCCAGCATTTT. This gives the protein CAWSETGPQHF.

The chain is built from TRBV30 and TRBJ1-2, with a weak D call TRBD1 (6 bases). V lost 0 bases and J lost 6, with 17 bases in between. CDR1 GTSNPN and CDR2 SVGIG come from the germline V gene (reference sequence). CDR3 size: 15 residues. CDR3 in amino acids: CAWSVFSGQGNGYTF. The CDR3 nucleotides read TGTGCCTGGAGTGTATTCTCGGGTCAGGGGAATGGCTACACCTTC.

This clonotype showed up just a few times. The rearrangement links TRBV29-1 to TRBJ1-3; D is undetermined. Germline assignment: CDR1 SQVTM and CDR2 ANQGSEA. The CDR3 totals 13 residues. The germline V and J ends were trimmed by 0 bases and 4 bases, with 7 bases remaining between them. CDR3 sequence: CSVEDPGGNTIYF. CDR3 coding DNA: TGCAGCGTTGAAGATCCGGGGGGAAACACCATATATTTT.

The chain recombines TRBV5-1 with TRBJ2-3; 11 bases match TRBD1. Germline lookup yields CDR1 SGHRS and CDR2 YFSETQ. J gave up 2 bases and V 4 bases, and 6 bases lay outside the gene matches. This CDR3 has 16 amino acids. Here the CDR3 DNA reads TGCGCCAGCAGCGGCTCGGACAGGGGGCACACAGATACGCAGTATTTT. It translates to CASSGSDRGHTDTQYF. The whole variable domain, filled in from reference TRBV5-1 and TRBJ2-3, reads KAGVTQTPRYLIKTRGQQVTLSCSPISGHRSVSWYQQTPGQGLQFLFEYFSETQRNKGNFPGRFSGRQFSNSRSEMNVSTLELGDSALYLCASSGSDRGHTDTQYFGPGTRLTVL.

The rearrangement links TRBV30 to TRBJ2-1; weak D call: TRBD1 (5 bases). The germline V gene has CDR1 GTSNPN and CDR2 SVGIG (reference sequence). The V end lost 1 base, the J end lost 5 bases, and 9 bases lay between the germline ends. The CDR3 is made up of 13 amino acids. The CDR3 protein is CAWSARVDNEQFF. CDR3 sequence (DNA): TGTGCCTGGAGTGCCAGGGTTGACAATGAGCAGTTCTTC.

This clonotype was observed a single time. The V call is TRBV28, the J call TRBJ2-5; no reliable D call. V dropped 6 bases and J dropped 2 bases, with 13 bases sitting between them. The CDR3 sequence is 14 residues long. Germline CDR1 is MDHEN and CDR2 is SYDVKM. The CDR3 DNA sequence: TGTGCCAGCAGACCAGGCGGAAGTCAAGAGACCCAGTACTTC. It translates to CASRPGGSQETQYF.

This chain connects TRBV15 to TRBJ2-5; 9 bases map to TRBD1. Per the germline V gene, CDR1 is LNHNV and CDR2 is YYDKDF (reference sequence). CDR3 length: 15 amino acids. J was trimmed by 6 bases and V by 3 bases; bases with no gene match: 8. This CDR3 is CATSREWDRAKTQYF. The CDR3 DNA follows: TGTGCCACCAGCAGGGAATGGGACAGGGCGAAGACCCAGTACTTC.

This chain uses TRBV20-1 with TRBJ1-2, with D possibly being TRBD1 (5 bases). Germline-derived CDR1 and CDR2 are DFQATT and SNEGSKA (reference sequence). The length of the CDR3 is 11 residues. The CDR3 region has the DNA TGCAGATTGGGGGGGGACTATGGCTACACCTTC. This encodes CRLGGDYGYTF.

In DNA, the CDR3 is TGCGCCAGCAGCCAAGACAGAAAGCAGTTCTTC. It specifies CASSQDRKQFF. The chain carries TRBV4-1 and TRBJ2-1; D not certain. This CDR3 is built from 11 residues. CDR1 and CDR2 from the germline V gene are MGHRA and YSYEKL. V shed 0 bases and J shed 11 bases, with 5 bases lying between them.

The V gene is TRBV20-1, the J gene TRBJ2-7; TRBD1 matches at 11 bases. Looked up from germline, CDR1 is DFQATT and CDR2 is SNEGSKA (reference sequence). The CDR3 has 16 residues. V trimming: 0 bases; J trimming: 2 bases; junction bases outside the gene matches: 6. Here the CDR3 reads CSARDLGQGVPYEQYF. In nucleotides, the CDR3 is TGCAGTGCTAGAGATTTGGGACAGGGGGTCCCCTACGAGCAGTACTTC.

V gene TRBV20-1 combines with J gene TRBJ2-7; tentative D call: TRBD2 (5 bases). Germline V gene lookup returns CDR1 DFQATT and CDR2 SNEGSKA (reference sequence). Trimming shortened V by 3 bases and J by 0 bases, and 6 bases separated the two germline ends. The CDR3 runs to 12 residues. The DNA for the CDR3 is TGCAGTGCTAGCGGGAACTCCTACGAGCAGTACTTC. Translation gives CSASGNSYEQYF.

V is TRBV5-6 and J is TRBJ2-6; D gene uncertain. The CDR3 is 16 residues long. Trimming stripped 4 bases from V and 0 bases from J, with 11 bases between. Per the germline V gene, CDR1 is SGHDT and CDR2 is YYEEEE. CDR3 DNA sequence: TGTGCCAGCAGCATTGGGGTAGGCTCTGGGGCCAACGTCCTGACTTTC. Amino acid sequence: CASSIGVGSGANVLTF.